This T cell receptor (beta chain) appears in the sequencing data of a study of T cells in tumors and immune-related adverse events (TCRdb year 2021). The label giving this sample's treatment or condition can be read as: nivolumab (PD-1 blockade) given before sampling. The DNeasy Blood and Tissue Kit was used to extract DNA from formalin-fixed paraffin-embedded specimens. Its CDR3 holds 12 amino acids, cysteine through phenylalanine. The read is trimmed to its CDR3 DNA, 36 bases read in frame from base 1. Trimming at the junction amounts to 4 bases on V and 2 bases on J, and the germline ends lie 0 bases apart. CDR1 MDHEN and CDR2 SYDVKM are derived from the germline V gene. In the case of this clone: Its antigen specificity is not known. No per-base quality is available; no much larger clone lies one base away.

The TCR beta locus was amplified and sequenced with the immunoSEQ assay, yielding bulk TCR Vbeta CDR3 data. As for the original processing: Non-productive CDR3s, sequences shorter than 7 amino acids, and those not starting with C or ending with F/W were excluded. Analysis was restricted to specimens with at least 1000 reads, and clonotypes were defined at the amino acid level. To compute clonality, Pielou's evenness was subtracted from 1. Library sizes were equalized by abundance-weighted random subsampling with replacement, which was repeated 100 times so that 95% confidence intervals could be reported. Repertoire overlap was quantified using the Morisita overlap index, and the top 40 clones per specimen were examined for overlap with the irAE. TCRdb retrieved this table from immuneACCESS and kept in-frame rearrangements only. Not all clones are present; in checked studies, unresolved V genes account for under half, and no reason is known for the remainder. V, J and clone size derive from that table, while D and trimming were established from the DNA sequence. Recorded for this sample are approximately 2,500 clones; approximately 83% of them occurred a single time. Clones ranked in the top ten supply around 6.5% of the sample.

The sequence joins TRBV28 to TRBJ2-6, with no confident D gene call. This sequence was found in a female donor with metastatic renal cell carcinoma. This specimen was tumor tissue, taken from a patient treated with anti-PD-1 therapy. The CDR3 corresponds to CASSSGANVLTF. In nucleotide form, the sequence is TGTGCCAGCAGTTCTGGGGCCAACGTCCTGACTTTC. The entire variable domain, with the stretches around the CDR3 drawn from the reference TRBV28 and TRBJ2-6 proteins, is DVKVTQSSRYLVKRTGEKVFLECVQDMDHENMFWYRQDPGLGLRLIYFSYDVKMKEKGDIPEGYSVSREKKERFSLILESASTNQTSMYLCASSSGANVLTFGAGSRLTVL.